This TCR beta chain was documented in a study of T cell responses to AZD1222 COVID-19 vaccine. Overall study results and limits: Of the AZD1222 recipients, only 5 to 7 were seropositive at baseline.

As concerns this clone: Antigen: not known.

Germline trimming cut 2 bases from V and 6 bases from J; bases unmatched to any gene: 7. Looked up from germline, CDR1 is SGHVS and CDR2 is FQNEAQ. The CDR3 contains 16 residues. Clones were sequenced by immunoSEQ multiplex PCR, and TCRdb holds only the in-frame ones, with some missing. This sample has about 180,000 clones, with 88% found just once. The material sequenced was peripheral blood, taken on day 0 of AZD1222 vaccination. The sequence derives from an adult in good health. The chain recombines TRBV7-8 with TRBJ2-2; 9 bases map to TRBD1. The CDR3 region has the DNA TGTGCCAGCAGCTTAAGCGGACAGGGGATCCCCGGGGAGCTGTTTTTT. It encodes CASSLSGQGIPGELFF. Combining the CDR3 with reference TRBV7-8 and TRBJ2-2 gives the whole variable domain GAGVSQSPRYKVAKRGQDVALRCDPISGHVSLFWYQQALGQGPEFLTYFQNEAQLDKSGLPSDRFFAERPEGSVSTLKIQRTQQEDSAVYLCASSLSGQGIPGELFFGEGSRLTVL.